The 22 T cell receptor beta chains reported below all come from one sample, sequenced in a study of tumor-infiltrating lymphocytes in primary liver carcinoma. Bulk tissue was left unsorted, and RNA and DNA were co-extracted from roughly 20-30 mg of it. With roughly 0.5 ug total RNA as template and a constant-region primer, TCR beta cDNA was made. Slightly modified ARM-PCR served as the procedure for the TCR beta libraries. These libraries came from three rounds of nested multiplex PCR. A C-beta reverse primer and TRBV1-TRBV30 forward primers served in each of the first two PCR rounds, at approximately 10 cycles apiece. MiXCR was run by TCRdb on the multiplex PCR reads, yielding one entry per CDR3 protein. The table includes about 120,000 distinct CDR3 sequences, approximately 71% detected once. Sequenced: tumor-adjacent normal liver tissue. All receptors derive from a woman aged 60-75 years with primary liver carcinoma and hepatitis B virus infection.

The chain couples TRBV11-2 to TRBJ2-5; no reliable D call. The CDR3 contains 14 residues. The V gene's germline CDR1 is SGHAT and CDR2 FQNNGV. The CDR3 loop reads CTISLDQIVKTQYF. The CDR3 nucleotides are TGTACCATCAGCTTAGATCAGATCGTGAAGACCCAGTACTTC.

Points on this clonotype: A read error may account for a junction end that differs from germline. The chain combines TRBV6-1 with TRBJ2-3, with 8 bases matching TRBD1. The V gene's germline CDR1 is MNHNS and CDR2 SASEGT. The CDR3 covers 16 residues. The CDR3 DNA reads TGTGCCAGCAGTGTGGTACAGGGGGACTTCACAGATACACAGTATTTT. Its protein product is CASSVVQGDFTDTQYF.

This clonotype has at least ten counts. The genes are TRBV7-9 and TRBJ2-1; D not resolved. Between the trimmed V and J ends, which lost 5 bases and 3 bases, there was a span of 5 bases. Germline V gene data show CDR1 as SEHNR and CDR2 as FQNEAQ (reference sequence). This CDR3 region has 12 residues. The CDR3 loop reads CASSPDYNEQFF. The DNA for the CDR3 is TGTGCCAGCAGCCCGGACTACAATGAGCAGTTCTTC.

The CDR3, as DNA: TGTGCCAGCAGTTTCGCCCCACTGAGGAGCTCCTACAATGAGCAGTTCTTC. It translates to CASSFAPLRSSYNEQFF. V usage is TRBV11-2 and J usage is TRBJ2-1; D is unresolved. CDR3 size: 17 residues. CDR1 is SGHAT and CDR2 is FQNNGV in the germline V gene. The ends were cut back, 6 bases at V and 0 bases at J, with 18 bases in the middle.

In its sample, this clonotype was seen a few times. J is TRBJ2-4 and V is TRBV6-6; D is unclear. This CDR3 spans 12 amino acids. The V end was cut by 6 bases, the J end by 3 bases, with 6 bases between. Looked up from germline, CDR1 is MNHNY and CDR2 is SVGAGI (reference sequence). The CDR3 region is CASSPFKNIQYF. The CDR3 nucleotides read TGTGCCAGCAGCCCCTTCAAAAACATTCAGTACTTC.

A remark on this clonotype: The germline gene is not matched at one end of the junction; a read error may be the cause. This chain uses TRBV24-1 with TRBJ2-2; 9 nucleotides align to TRBD1. CDR3 size: 16 residues. The germline V gene encodes CDR1 KGHDR and CDR2 SFDVKD. The DNA for the CDR3 is TGTGACACCAGTGATAGGGGACAGGGAAGAACAGGGGAGCTGTTTTTT. This codes for CDTSDRGQGRTGELFF.

This clonotype was counted a single time. Since the CDR3 does not end with the conserved phenylalanine or tryptophan, this likely comes from a read error. The chain joins TRBV11-2 to TRBJ1-1; the D is unclear. CDR3 length: 16 amino acids. CDR1 and CDR2 (germline): SGHAT, FQNNGV. CDR3 residues: CPSSPRRSIPNTEAFL. As DNA, the CDR3 is TGTCCCAGCAGCCCTCGGAGGAGCATACCGAACACTGAAGCTTTCCTT.

Note on this clonotype: Without the conserved terminal phenylalanine or tryptophan, this CDR3 likely stems from a read error. The chain uses TRBV5-5 and TRBJ1-1; D is uncertain. From germline, CDR1 is SGHKS and CDR2 YYEKEE (reference sequence). This CDR3 spans 14 amino acids. In nucleotides, the CDR3 is TGTGCCAGTAGCTTTCCGACAAGGAACACTGAAGCTTTCTCT. Translation: CASSFPTRNTEAFS.

The chain links TRBV6-5 to TRBJ1-2; D unclear. Germline V gene data show CDR1 as MNHEY and CDR2 as SVGAGI. Trimming shortened V by 9 bases and J by 0 bases, and 17 bases separated the two germline ends. The CDR3 has 15 amino acids. CDR3 bases: TGTGCCAGAAGGCAGGAGTCTTATTCTAACTATGGCTACACCTTC. As protein: CARRQESYSNYGYTF.

This chain uses TRBV10-3 with TRBJ2-3; D call uncertain. V gave up 4 bases and J gave up 1 base, with 18 bases separating them. CDR1 is ENHRY, CDR2 SYGVKD, per germline. CDR3 length: 17 residues. This chain's CDR3 is CAISGFGLHFGTDTQYF. In DNA form, the CDR3 reads TGTGCCATCAGTGGGTTTGGGCTCCACTTTGGCACAGATACGCAGTATTTT.

Points on this clonotype: Just one base apart from a much larger clone, this may be a read error. V is TRBV10-3 and J is TRBJ2-3; D possibly corresponds to TRBD1 (5 bases). This CDR3 comprises 13 residues. Germline assignment: CDR1 ENHRY and CDR2 SYGVKD. The DNA for the CDR3 is TGTGCCGTCAGTGGGGCTAGGGCAGATACGCAGTATTTT. Translating gives CAVSGARADTQYF.

The rearrangement uses TRBV18 and TRBJ2-2, with D possibly TRBD2 on 6 matching bases. With 4 bases removed from V and 4 bases from J, the gap between germline ends came to 13 bases. Per the germline V gene, CDR1 is KGHSH and CDR2 is LQKENI. This CDR3 is built from 15 residues. The CDR3 DNA is TGTGCCAGCTCACGATCCGCGGGGAGCACCGGGGAGCTGTTTTTT. This sequence encodes CASSRSAGSTGELFF.

A word on this clonotype: A read error is possible here, since a much larger clone lies one base away. The rearrangement links TRBV5-6 to TRBJ2-2; the D gene is possibly TRBD1 (6 bases). Trimming removed 4 bases at V and 0 bases at J, with 13 bases between. This CDR3 has 16 residues. Per the germline V gene, CDR1 is SGHDT and CDR2 is YYEEEE. CDR3 sequence (DNA): TGTGCCAGCAGCCATGGGGGCATAACGAACACCGGGGAGCTGTTTTTT. This translates into CASSHGGITNTGELFF.

Notes on this clonotype: A junction boundary mismatches the germline segment, possibly from a read error. V usage is TRBV6-1 and J usage is TRBJ2-1; either TRBD1 or TRBD2 may fit D (6 bases each). Germline lookup yields CDR1 MNHNS and CDR2 SASEGT. The CDR3 is 15 amino acids. In DNA, the CDR3 is TGTGCCAGCGGTGAAGTACGCGGAGGGGGCAATGAGCAGTTCTTC. Encoded protein: CASGEVRGGGNEQFF.

As to this clonotype: In this CDR3 the conserved last residue, phenylalanine or tryptophan, is missing, so a read error is likely. The chain joins TRBV12-5 to TRBJ2-4; D is uncertain. V was cut by 4 bases and J by 3 bases, with 19 bases left in between. The CDR3 runs 17 residues. Germline loops: CDR1 LGHNT, CDR2 FRNRAP. The DNA of the CDR3 is TGTGCTAGTGGTTGGACCTCAGACCGTCTAGTCAAAAACATTCAGTACGTC. It codes for CASGWTSDRLVKNIQYV.

In the case of this clonotype: Being one base from a much bigger clone, this may be a read error. This chain joins TRBV28 and TRBJ2-7; 12 nucleotides agree with TRBD2. V trimming: 9 bases; J trimming: 6 bases; junction bases outside the gene matches: 12. The germline CDR1 and CDR2 sequences are MDHEN and SYDVKM. The CDR3 is 15 residues long. CDR3 sequence (DNA): TGTGCCAGAAGTACCCGACTAGCGGGAGTTGGCGAGCAGTACTTC. Protein sequence: CARSTRLAGVGEQYF.

Concerning this clonotype: Given a much more abundant clone one base away, this may be a read error. The chain uses TRBV28 and TRBJ1-1; 10 bases line up with TRBD1. The J segment lost 3 bases and the V segment lost 7 bases, leaving 5 bases of the junction unmatched. CDR3 length equals 14 residues. CDR1 is MDHEN, CDR2 SYDVKM, per germline. The CDR3 is CASNMTGGDTEAFF. The CDR3 nucleotides read TGTGCCAGCAACATGACAGGGGGCGACACTGAAGCTTTCTTT.

Regarding this clonotype: One end of the junction is discordant with germline, which a read error may explain. The chain carries TRBV12-3 or TRBV12-4 and TRBJ2-5, with TRBD2 matching 8 bases. This CDR3 has 16 amino acids. The CDR3 coding sequence is TGTGTCAGCAGTCCGGGGATTAGCGGGAATGAAGAGACCCAGTACTTC. It codes for CVSSPGISGNEETQYF.

This clonotype was recorded only once. One end of the junction fails to match germline, which may point to a read error. The genes are TRBV12-3 or TRBV12-4 and TRBJ2-3; weak D call: TRBD1 (6 bases). The CDR3 totals 16 residues. CDR3 DNA sequence: TGTGCCAGCAGTTCCGACAGGTACGGACCCACAGATACGCGGTATTTT. Translating it yields CASSSDRYGPTDTRYF.

Regarding this clonotype: Being one base from a much bigger clone, this may be a read error. The genes are TRBV7-9 and TRBJ2-3; D is perhaps TRBD2 (6 bases). Germline-derived CDR1 and CDR2 are SEHNR and FQNEAQ (reference sequence). The CDR3 runs 15 residues. The CDR3 region is CASNLGGSSTDTQYF. The CDR3 DNA reads TGTGCCAGCAACTTAGGAGGGTCTAGCACAGATACGCAGTATTTT.

Of note for this clonotype: This CDR3 is missing its conserved last phenylalanine or tryptophan, likely due to a read error. CDR3 residues: CASILGGTEAFL. The CDR3 nucleotides read TGTGCAAGCATCTTAGGGGGCACTGAAGCTTTCTTA. The V and J genes are TRBV11-2 and TRBJ1-1, with a possible D match to TRBD1 (6 bases). Germline assignment: CDR1 SGHAT and CDR2 FQNNGV. This CDR3 is 12 amino acids long.

Comment on this clonotype: A much larger clonotype is one base distant, so this may be a read error. The gene calls are TRBV7-9 and TRBJ2-3; TRBD1 is a possible D gene (5 bases). CDR3 length: 15 amino acids. Germline loops: CDR1 SEHNR, CDR2 FQNEAQ (reference sequence). CDR3 sequence: CASSIPLGVDDKQYF. The CDR3 DNA is TGTGCCAGCAGCATCCCCTTAGGGGTCGATGATAAGCAGTATTTT. Complete variable domain (other parts from reference TRBV7-9 and TRBJ2-3): DTGVSQNPRHKITKRGQNVTFRCDPISEHNRLYWYRQTLGQGPEFLTYFQNEAQLEKSRLLSDRFSAERPKGSFSTLEIQRTEQGDSAMYLCASSIPLGVDDKQYFGPGTRLTVL.